This T cell receptor beta chain emerged from a study of shared clonotypes between healthy human individuals. CDR1 SGHNT and CDR2 YYREEE come from the germline V gene (reference sequence). Trimming stripped 3 bases from V and 2 bases from J, with 4 bases between. The CDR3 sequence is 12 residues long. Only in-frame clones appear in the TCRdb table, and some are missing; sequencing was by immunoSEQ multiplex PCR. In the table there are roughly 1.5 million clones, approximately 98% of which are singletons. The rearrangement uses TRBV5-4 and TRBJ2-3; D gene uncertain. The receptor was derived from a man in his thirties or forties in good health. Specimen: naive CD4+ T cells sorted from blood. The subset here: CD45RA+ positively selected. The chain's CDR3 is CASSYSTDTQYF. The CDR3 DNA is TGTGCCAGCAGCTACTCCACAGATACGCAGTATTTT.